The 25 T cell receptor beta chains reported below all come from one sample, sequenced in a study of cytomegalovirus exposure and HLA in healthy donors. The PCR had 60 Vbeta and 13 Jbeta primers. Assay: immunoSEQ multiplex PCR; the TCRdb copy retains only in-frame clones and omits some. The data contain 160,000 or so clones, approximately 78% of them singletons. The sequenced material came from PBMCs. Receptor source: a human donor in good health.

The rearrangement links TRBV6-1 to TRBJ2-4; 8 bases fit TRBD2. The CDR3 is made up of 17 amino acids. The germline CDR1 and CDR2 sequences are MNHNS and SASEGT. V lost 2 bases and J lost 0; bases outside the gene matches: 6. The CDR3: CASSEHGGGLAKNIQYF. The CDR3 region has the DNA TGTGCCAGCAGTGAACACGGGGGGGGACTAGCCAAAAACATTCAGTACTTC.

This chain joins TRBV5-1 and TRBJ1-2; a weak D match, TRBD1 (6 bases). V lost 8 bases and J lost 1, with 12 bases in between. Germline assignment: CDR1 SGHRS and CDR2 YFSETQ. This CDR3 has 13 residues. The CDR3 nucleotides read TGCGCCAGTCGACAGGAGGTTAACTATGGCTACACCTTC. It codes for CASRQEVNYGYTF.

This clone appeared a few times. The J gene is TRBJ2-1, the V gene TRBV2, with 7 bases fitting TRBD2. This CDR3 is 16 amino acids long. Germline V lookup: CDR1 SNHLY, CDR2 FYNNEI. The trim removed 6 bases at V and 4 bases at J, leaving 12 bases unmatched. The CDR3 protein is CASRAGSPLAYNEQFF. DNA of the CDR3: TGTGCCAGCAGGGCTGGGTCCCCACTAGCGTACAATGAGCAGTTCTTC.

This chain connects TRBV5-6 to TRBJ1-2; D might be TRBD1 (5 bases). V was clipped by 2 bases and J by 0 bases, with 8 bases between them. Germline V gene lookup returns CDR1 SGHDT and CDR2 YYEEEE. This CDR3 contains 14 residues. The CDR3 DNA follows: TGTGCCAGCAGCTTCCCGACAGCTAACTATGGCTACACCTTC. Protein: CASSFPTANYGYTF.

This clone was recorded only once. The CDR3 is CASSSSGAANEKLFF. The DNA of the CDR3 is TGTGCCAGTAGTAGTTCAGGGGCGGCTAATGAAAAACTGTTTTTT. This sequence joins TRBV19 and TRBJ1-4, with a tentative D call TRBD1 (6 bases). CDR3 size: 15 residues. Trimming cost V 4 bases and J 3 bases, with 12 bases left between them. In germline, CDR1 is LNHDA, CDR2 SQIVND (reference sequence).

The rearrangement links TRBV19 to TRBJ1-5; 10 bases map to TRBD1. After removal of 10 bases from V and 5 bases from J, the junction contained 11 bases not matched to a gene. CDR3 length equals 15 residues. Germline V CDR1 and CDR2: LNHDA, SQIVND (reference sequence). DNA of the CDR3: TGTGCCACCCTAAGCCGGGACAGGGGATATCAGCCCCAGCATTTT. This sequence encodes CATLSRDRGYQPQHF.

A remark on this clone: The CDR3 carries no conserved terminal phenylalanine or tryptophan, so it likely arises from a read error. CDR3 residues: CASTSGGSYGYTL. CDR3 in DNA: TGTGCCAGCACTTCGGGGGGCAGCTATGGCTACACCCTC. The rearrangement joins TRBV2 to TRBJ1-2; tentatively, D is TRBD1 (6 bases). The ends were cut back, 7 bases at V and 4 bases at J, with 13 bases in the middle. This CDR3 region has 13 residues. Germline V gives CDR1 SNHLY, CDR2 FYNNEI.

The chain recombines TRBV11-1 with TRBJ1-2; 8 bases map to TRBD1. From germline, CDR1 is SGHAT and CDR2 FQDESV (reference sequence). CDR3 length: 13 amino acids. V trimming: 5 bases; J trimming: 6 bases; junction bases outside the gene matches: 5. In DNA, the CDR3 is TGTGCCAGCAGCAAGGACAGGGAGCATGGCTACACCTTC. It translates to CASSKDREHGYTF.

The chain uses TRBV12-5 and TRBJ2-7; perhaps TRBD1 as D (7 bases). This CDR3 contains 17 residues. Germline V gene sequence: CDR1 LGHNT, CDR2 FRNRAP. V shed 1 base and J shed 9 bases, with 25 bases lying between them. CDR3 loop: CASGLAGAGTDYEGQYF. The DNA of the CDR3 is TGTGCTAGTGGTTTGGCGGGGGCCGGGACAGACTACGAGGGGCAGTACTTC.

The rearrangement links TRBV18 to TRBJ2-7; D remains ambiguous. Trimming removed 0 bases from V and 6 bases from J, with 6 bases in between. The CDR3 is made up of 12 amino acids. Germline lookup yields CDR1 KGHSH and CDR2 LQKENI. The CDR3 is CASSPPSGEQYF. The CDR3 nucleotides are TGTGCCAGCTCACCACCCTCGGGCGAGCAGTACTTC. Combining the CDR3 with reference TRBV18 and TRBJ2-7 gives the whole variable domain NAGVMQNPRHLVRRRGQEARLRCSPMKGHSHVYWYRQLPEEGLKFMVYLQKENIIDESGMPKERFSAEFPKEGPSILRIQQVVRGDSAAYFCASSPPSGEQYFGPGTRLTVT.

The table lists this clone with a few counts. The V gene is TRBV12-5, the J gene TRBJ1-4, with 8 bases that match TRBD1. Looked up from germline, CDR1 is LGHNT and CDR2 is FRNRAP. The CDR3 contains 14 residues. V lost 6 bases and J lost 4; bases outside the gene matches: 4. This CDR3 is CASGGGTGNEKLFF. Here the CDR3 DNA reads TGTGCTAGTGGGGGGGGGACAGGTAATGAAAAACTGTTTTTT.

This clone occurred a few times. The V call is TRBV4-1, the J call TRBJ2-7; 9 bases align to TRBD1. V lost 1 base to trimming and J lost 3 bases; unmatched junction nucleotides: 10. The length of the CDR3 is 17 residues. CDR1 MGHRA and CDR2 YSYEKL come from the germline V gene. The CDR3 region is CASSQVGQGPRYYEQYF. DNA for the CDR3: TGCGCCAGCAGCCAAGTGGGACAGGGCCCACGTTACTACGAGCAGTACTTC.

This chain joins TRBV5-4 and TRBJ2-3; 9 nucleotides agree with TRBD2. Trimming cost V 3 bases and J 0 bases; bases outside gene matches: 11. The CDR3 is made up of 18 amino acids. Germline V gene sequence: CDR1 SGHNT, CDR2 YYREEE (reference sequence). The CDR3 here is CASSSRRSGGLSTDTQYF. The CDR3 DNA reads as TGTGCCAGCAGCTCCCGGCGGAGCGGGGGGCTTAGCACAGATACGCAGTATTTT.

This clone was seen only a few times. This rearrangement joins TRBV5-1 to TRBJ1-3; no clear D gene. V was shortened by 3 bases and J by 0 bases, with 7 bases between the two germline ends. The germline V gene encodes CDR1 SGHRS and CDR2 YFSETQ. The length of the CDR3 is 14 residues. The CDR3 DNA sequence: TGCGCCAGCAGCTCGGGTACCTCTGGAAACACCATATATTTT. It specifies CASSSGTSGNTIYF.

The chain combines TRBV4-1 with TRBJ2-7, with TRBD1 identical over 9 bases. V dropped 0 bases and J dropped 3; count of bases not matched to a gene: 0. CDR1 MGHRA and CDR2 YSYEKL come from the germline V gene. CDR3 length: 14 amino acids. CDR3 region: CASSQEDRGYEQYF. The CDR3, as DNA: TGCGCCAGCAGCCAAGAGGACAGGGGCTACGAGCAGTACTTC.

The gene calls are TRBV10-3 and TRBJ2-3, with D maybe TRBD2 (6 bases). The CDR3 consists of 15 residues. The V end lost 3 bases, the J end lost 0 bases, and 10 bases lay between the germline ends. Germline V gives CDR1 ENHRY, CDR2 SYGVKD. This chain's CDR3 is CAISEPGESTDTQYF. The DNA for the CDR3 is TGTGCCATCAGTGAACCGGGGGAAAGCACAGATACGCAGTATTTT.

This clone was detected a few times. The V and J genes are TRBV2 and TRBJ2-7, with 8 bases lining up with TRBD1. CDR1 is SNHLY and CDR2 is FYNNEI in the germline V gene. This CDR3 spans 16 amino acids. The V segment lost 6 bases and the J segment 0 bases; nucleotides outside the gene matches: 10. CDR3 bases: TGTGCCAGCAGAAGAACCGGGACAGGTAGCTCCTACGAGCAGTACTTC. Its protein is CASRRTGTGSSYEQYF.

This chain connects TRBV27 to TRBJ1-2; perhaps TRBD1 as D (6 bases). Trimming took 5 bases from V and 4 from J, leaving 8 bases between them. The length of the CDR3 is 12 residues. Germline lookup yields CDR1 MNHEY and CDR2 SMNVEV (reference sequence). The DNA of the CDR3 is TGTGCCAGCAGTCAACAGGGCTATGGCTACACCTTC. Its protein is CASSQQGYGYTF.

This clone was recorded a few times. This chain joins TRBV7-2 and TRBJ1-2; 7 bases agree with TRBD1. Trimming at V came to 4 bases and at J to 1 base, leaving 12 bases not matched to a gene. Germline V gives CDR1 SGHTA, CDR2 FQGNSA. This CDR3 is built from 17 residues. CDR3 DNA: TGTGCCAGCAGCTATGGGACAGCTGTGTTTGATAACTATGGCTACACCTTC. Amino acid sequence: CASSYGTAVFDNYGYTF.

V gene TRBV18 combines with J gene TRBJ2-7, with D possibly matching TRBD1 (6 bases). Trimming left V 3 bases short and J 4 bases short, with 13 bases between. CDR1 and CDR2 (germline): KGHSH, LQKENI. The CDR3 runs 14 residues. The chain's CDR3 is CASSPRGIRYEQYF. In nucleotides, the CDR3 is TGTGCCAGCTCACCGAGGGGGATTAGGTACGAGCAGTACTTC.

V is TRBV19 and J is TRBJ2-2; 10 positions match TRBD2. With 3 bases clipped from V and 3 bases from J, the junction kept 4 bases outside the gene matches. This CDR3 contains 16 residues. Germline CDR1 is LNHDA and CDR2 is SQIVND (reference sequence). This CDR3 is CASSIGSGGYTGELFF. CDR3 DNA sequence: TGTGCCAGTAGTATCGGTAGCGGGGGGTACACCGGGGAGCTGTTTTTT.

The rearrangement uses TRBV5-6 and TRBJ2-3; 7 bases are shared with TRBD2. J lost 8 bases, V lost 3 bases, and 12 bases had no gene match. The CDR3 is made up of 15 amino acids. Germline V gene lookup returns CDR1 SGHDT and CDR2 YYEEEE. As DNA, the CDR3 is TGTGCCAGCAGCTCCACTAGCGCGGGGACGGGTACGCAGTATTTT. It codes for CASSSTSAGTGTQYF.

The V gene is TRBV11-2, the J gene TRBJ1-4; D is perhaps TRBD1 (5 bases). V lost 0 bases to trimming and J lost 3 bases, with 14 bases between them. The CDR3 length is 17 residues. Germline V lookup: CDR1 SGHAT, CDR2 FQNNGV. CDR3 sequence: CASSLEGMGRANEKLFF. CDR3 coding DNA: TGTGCCAGCAGCTTAGAGGGGATGGGCAGGGCTAATGAAAAACTGTTTTTT.

The CDR3 nucleotides are TGTGCCAGCAGTTACACCACAGAGAACACTGAAGCTTTCTTT. It specifies CASSYTTENTEAFF. This chain connects TRBV6-5 to TRBJ1-1; D gene unclear. The germline V gene has CDR1 MNHEY and CDR2 SVGAGI. This CDR3 is built from 14 residues. V was clipped by 2 bases and J by 1 base, with 8 bases between them.

V usage is TRBV18 and J usage is TRBJ2-5, with 7 bases matching TRBD1. Germline CDR1 reads KGHSH; CDR2 reads LQKENI. Trimming cost V 0 bases and J 4 bases; bases outside gene matches: 5. The CDR3 runs to 15 residues. CDR3: CASSPPTRTGETQYF. The CDR3 DNA reads as TGTGCCAGCTCACCACCGACCCGGACAGGAGAGACCCAGTACTTC.